Listed below are T cell receptor beta chains from one sample, sequenced in a study of neurological immune-mediated disorders. One entry per CDR3 protein, called by TCRdb with MiXCR from the 5' RACE reads. The sample includes tens of thousands of distinct CDR3 sequences, around 7% of them seen just once. Sequences were obtained from CD4+ T cells from blood. The receptors here all came from a man between 45 and 60 years old in good health. Both conserved end residues are part of each CDR3. Fields, in order: clone size, J gene, V gene, D gene, CDR3 protein, CDR3 DNA. A D gene is named only where the DNA matches it firmly. Rows give clone size only sometimes, using once, few, many, or a class for an expanded clone.

clone_size: many
j_call: TRBJ2-2
v_call: TRBV29-1
d_call: TRBD1
cdr3_aa: CSVQDRGALTGELFF
cdr3_nt: TGCAGCGTCCAGGACAGGGGCGCGCTGACCGGGGAGCTGTTTTTT

clone_size: many
j_call: TRBJ1-2
v_call: TRBV20-1
d_call: .
cdr3_aa: CSRGDSYTF
cdr3_nt: TGCAGCCGGGGGGACAGCTACACCTTC

clone_size: many
j_call: TRBJ2-5
v_call: TRBV20-1
d_call: TRBD2
cdr3_aa: CSARDAAGLAGGNQETQYF
cdr3_nt: TGCAGTGCTAGAGATGCCGCGGGACTAGCGGGAGGGAATCAAGAGACCCAGTACTTC

clone_size: many
j_call: TRBJ2-1
v_call: TRBV3-1
d_call: TRBD2
cdr3_aa: CASSQVTSGRARNEQFF
cdr3_nt: TGTGCCAGCAGCCAAGTAACTAGCGGGAGGGCCCGGAATGAGCAGTTCTTC

clone_size: many
j_call: TRBJ1-3
v_call: TRBV20-1
d_call: .
cdr3_aa: CSATTSSSSGNTIYF
cdr3_nt: TGCAGTGCCACGACATCCTCGAGCTCTGGAAACACCATATATTTT

clone_size: many
j_call: TRBJ1-2
v_call: TRBV6-6
d_call: .
cdr3_aa: CASSYDAGYGYTF
cdr3_nt: TGTGCCAGCAGTTACGATGCAGGGTATGGCTACACCTTC

clone_size: many
j_call: TRBJ2-7
v_call: TRBV20-1
d_call: TRBD2
cdr3_aa: CSAQLSGRLGEQYF
cdr3_nt: TGCAGTGCCCAGCTGAGCGGGAGGCTAGGCGAGCAGTACTTC

clone_size: many
j_call: TRBJ1-1
v_call: TRBV2
d_call: .
cdr3_aa: CATSDLLNTEAFF
cdr3_nt: TGTGCCACGTCGGACCTTTTGAACACTGAAGCTTTCTTT

clone_size: many
j_call: TRBJ1-1
v_call: TRBV5-1
d_call: .
cdr3_aa: CASSGGEMNTEAFF
cdr3_nt: TGCGCCAGCAGTGGGGGGGAAATGAACACTGAAGCTTTCTTT

clone_size: once
j_call: TRBJ2-1
v_call: TRBV4-1
d_call: .
cdr3_aa: CASSPPSRSYNEQFF
cdr3_nt: TGCGCCAGCAGCCCTCCTAGCCGCTCCTACAATGAGCAGTTCTTC

clone_size: many
j_call: TRBJ1-6
v_call: TRBV10-2
d_call: .
cdr3_aa: CASSERGLSPLHF
cdr3_nt: TGCGCCAGCAGTGAGCGGGGGCTTTCACCCCTCCACTTT

clone_size: .
j_call: TRBJ1-1
v_call: TRBV20-1
d_call: .
cdr3_aa: CSARPNTDAAAEAFF
cdr3_nt: TGCAGTGCTAGACCTAACACGGACGCAGCGGCTGAAGCTTTCTTT

clone_size: many
j_call: TRBJ2-5
v_call: TRBV7-9
d_call: .
cdr3_aa: CASSHRALLETQYF
cdr3_nt: TGTGCCAGCAGTCACAGGGCCCTCCTGGAGACCCAGTACTTC

clone_size: few
j_call: TRBJ2-3
v_call: TRBV15
d_call: .
cdr3_aa: CATRRPGAPSTDTQYF
cdr3_nt: TGTGCCACCAGGAGACCCGGGGCCCCTAGCACAGATACGCAGTATTTT

clone_size: many
j_call: TRBJ1-1
v_call: TRBV20-1
d_call: .
cdr3_aa: CSARVEETYTEAFF
cdr3_nt: TGCAGTGCTAGAGTAGAGGAGACTTACACTGAAGCTTTCTTT

clone_size: many
j_call: TRBJ2-2
v_call: TRBV5-1
d_call: TRBD2
cdr3_aa: CASSLGASGNTGELFF
cdr3_nt: TGCGCCAGCAGCTTGGGGGCTAGCGGCAACACCGGGGAGCTGTTTTTT

clone_size: many
j_call: TRBJ2-2
v_call: TRBV5-1
d_call: TRBD1
cdr3_aa: CASRSPDRGHTGELFF
cdr3_nt: TGCGCCAGCAGGTCCCCGGACAGGGGGCATACCGGGGAGCTGTTTTTT

clone_size: few
j_call: TRBJ2-7
v_call: TRBV5-1
d_call: TRBD2
cdr3_aa: CASSLNSPGLAYEQYF
cdr3_nt: TGCGCCAGCAGCTTGAATTCGCCAGGACTAGCCTACGAGCAGTACTTC

clone_size: many
j_call: TRBJ2-1
v_call: TRBV20-1
d_call: .
cdr3_aa: CSARATGLRYNEQFF
cdr3_nt: TGCAGTGCTAGAGCAACAGGTCTGAGGTACAATGAGCAGTTCTTC

clone_size: many
j_call: TRBJ1-4
v_call: TRBV12-3/TRBV12-4
d_call: .
cdr3_aa: CASSHKVREKLFF
cdr3_nt: TGTGCCAGCAGCCATAAGGTTCGGGAAAAACTGTTTTTT

clone_size: many
j_call: TRBJ1-5
v_call: TRBV20-1
d_call: .
cdr3_aa: CSARIAGSQPQHF
cdr3_nt: TGCAGTGCTAGGATTGCGGGATCACAGCCCCAGCATTTT

clone_size: many
j_call: TRBJ1-4
v_call: TRBV4-3
d_call: .
cdr3_aa: CASSQDFAAGRDEKLFF
cdr3_nt: TGCGCCAGCAGCCAAGATTTCGCCGCAGGGCGAGATGAAAAACTGTTTTTT

clone_size: many
j_call: TRBJ2-1
v_call: TRBV7-6
d_call: .
cdr3_aa: CASSLGPVNEQFF
cdr3_nt: TGTGCCAGCAGCCTAGGGCCTGTCAATGAGCAGTTCTTC

clone_size: many
j_call: TRBJ2-7
v_call: TRBV28
d_call: .
cdr3_aa: CASSLQYEQYF
cdr3_nt: TGTGCCAGCAGCCTCCAGTACGAGCAGTACTTC

clone_size: many
j_call: TRBJ2-1
v_call: TRBV6-1
d_call: .
cdr3_aa: CASSLRGNYNEQFF
cdr3_nt: TGTGCCAGCAGTCTTCGGGGTAACTACAATGAGCAGTTCTTC

clone_size: many
j_call: TRBJ2-7
v_call: TRBV5-4
d_call: TRBD2
cdr3_aa: CAPPGGHHEQYF
cdr3_nt: TGTGCCCCCCCGGGGGGGCACCACGAGCAGTACTTC

clone_size: many
j_call: TRBJ1-2
v_call: TRBV5-1
d_call: TRBD1
cdr3_aa: CASSTGQGNYGYTF
cdr3_nt: TGCGCCAGCAGCACCGGACAGGGTAACTATGGCTACACCTTC

clone_size: many
j_call: TRBJ1-2
v_call: TRBV6-5
d_call: TRBD1
cdr3_aa: CATGQGMHYGYTF
cdr3_nt: TGTGCCACCGGACAGGGAATGCACTATGGCTACACCTTC

clone_size: many
j_call: TRBJ2-3
v_call: TRBV7-2
d_call: .
cdr3_aa: CASSLDRYTQYF
cdr3_nt: TGTGCCAGCAGCTTAGATAGGTATACGCAGTATTTT

clone_size: many
j_call: TRBJ2-1
v_call: TRBV19
d_call: TRBD2
cdr3_aa: CASTEGLLYNEQFF
cdr3_nt: TGTGCCAGTACCGAGGGACTACTCTACAATGAGCAGTTCTTC

clone_size: many
j_call: TRBJ2-7
v_call: TRBV20-1
d_call: TRBD1
cdr3_aa: CSAWDSEQYF
cdr3_nt: TGCAGTGCCTGGGACAGCGAGCAGTACTTC

clone_size: many
j_call: TRBJ2-3
v_call: TRBV18
d_call: .
cdr3_aa: CATPGRGPDTDTQYF
cdr3_nt: TGTGCCACCCCAGGGAGAGGGCCCGATACAGATACGCAGTATTTT

clone_size: many
j_call: TRBJ2-2
v_call: TRBV28
d_call: .
cdr3_aa: CASRLVRPTGELFF
cdr3_nt: TGTGCCAGCAGGCTGGTCCGACCAACCGGGGAGCTGTTTTTT

clone_size: many
j_call: TRBJ1-6
v_call: TRBV19
d_call: .
cdr3_aa: CASSPRDESPLHF
cdr3_nt: TGTGCCAGTAGTCCCCGGGACGAATCACCCCTCCACTTT

clone_size: many
j_call: TRBJ1-4
v_call: TRBV7-2
d_call: .
cdr3_aa: CASSLVANEKLFF
cdr3_nt: TGTGCCAGCAGCTTAGTCGCTAATGAAAAACTGTTTTTT

clone_size: many
j_call: TRBJ2-3
v_call: TRBV7-2
d_call: TRBD2
cdr3_aa: CASSPLASGIKLSDTQYF
cdr3_nt: TGTGCCAGCAGCCCCTTGGCTAGCGGGATAAAGTTGTCAGATACGCAGTATTTT

clone_size: many
j_call: TRBJ2-5
v_call: TRBV6-5
d_call: .
cdr3_aa: CASSYSFATWEETQYF
cdr3_nt: TGTGCCAGCAGTTACTCGTTTGCCACCTGGGAGGAGACCCAGTACTTC

clone_size: many
j_call: TRBJ2-7
v_call: TRBV7-9
d_call: .
cdr3_aa: CAYTGSAYEQYF
cdr3_nt: TGTGCCTACACGGGGTCCGCCTACGAGCAGTACTTC

clone_size: many
j_call: TRBJ2-1
v_call: TRBV29-1
d_call: .
cdr3_aa: CSVGSLYNEQFF
cdr3_nt: TGCAGCGTCGGTAGCCTATACAATGAGCAGTTCTTC

clone_size: many
j_call: TRBJ2-1
v_call: TRBV20-1
d_call: .
cdr3_aa: CSAETGAPYNEQFF
cdr3_nt: TGCAGTGCTGAGACTGGCGCCCCCTACAATGAGCAGTTCTTC

clone_size: many
j_call: TRBJ2-7
v_call: TRBV20-1
d_call: .
cdr3_aa: CSATPPTVAYEQYF
cdr3_nt: TGCAGTGCAACCCCTCCCACGGTTGCCTACGAGCAGTACTTC

clone_size: many
j_call: TRBJ1-2
v_call: TRBV6-2/TRBV6-3
d_call: .
cdr3_aa: CASSPGTGYGYTF
cdr3_nt: TGTGCCAGCAGCCCCGGGACGGGCTATGGCTACACCTTC

clone_size: many
j_call: TRBJ1-1
v_call: TRBV9
d_call: .
cdr3_aa: CASSVDGSNTEAFF
cdr3_nt: TGTGCCAGCAGCGTAGACGGATCGAACACTGAAGCTTTCTTT

clone_size: medium-sized
j_call: TRBJ2-1
v_call: TRBV5-1
d_call: TRBD1
cdr3_aa: CASSHTGTGDNNEQFF
cdr3_nt: TGCGCCAGCAGTCACACCGGGACAGGGGACAACAATGAGCAGTTCTTC

clone_size: many
j_call: TRBJ1-5
v_call: TRBV20-1
d_call: .
cdr3_aa: CSAREDTYSNQPQHF
cdr3_nt: TGCAGTGCTAGAGAGGACACCTATAGCAATCAGCCCCAGCATTTT

clone_size: many
j_call: TRBJ2-5
v_call: TRBV9
d_call: .
cdr3_aa: CASSVERETQYF
cdr3_nt: TGTGCCAGCAGCGTAGAGAGAGAGACCCAGTACTTC

clone_size: many
j_call: TRBJ2-1
v_call: TRBV29-1
d_call: .
cdr3_aa: CSVLRLDFYNEQFF
cdr3_nt: TGCAGCGTCCTCAGGCTAGACTTTTACAATGAGCAGTTCTTC

clone_size: many
j_call: TRBJ2-7
v_call: TRBV12-3/TRBV12-4
d_call: .
cdr3_aa: CASSRYGGSLYEQYF
cdr3_nt: TGTGCCAGCAGTCGCTACGGGGGCTCTCTATACGAGCAGTACTTC

clone_size: many
j_call: TRBJ1-1
v_call: TRBV18
d_call: TRBD1
cdr3_aa: CASSTDRGTEAFF
cdr3_nt: TGTGCCAGCTCAACAGACAGGGGGACTGAAGCTTTCTTT

clone_size: many
j_call: TRBJ2-1
v_call: TRBV7-2
d_call: TRBD2
cdr3_aa: CASIGTSGHNEQFF
cdr3_nt: TGTGCCAGTATTGGGACTAGCGGCCACAATGAGCAGTTCTTC

clone_size: many
j_call: TRBJ2-7
v_call: TRBV6-2/TRBV6-3
d_call: .
cdr3_aa: CASSYAGQFYEQYF
cdr3_nt: TGTGCCAGCAGTTACGCGGGACAATTCTACGAGCAGTACTTC

clone_size: many
j_call: TRBJ2-1
v_call: TRBV14
d_call: .
cdr3_aa: CASSGSYYNEQFF
cdr3_nt: TGTGCCAGCAGCGGGAGCTATTACAATGAGCAGTTCTTC

clone_size: many
j_call: TRBJ2-5
v_call: TRBV20-1
d_call: .
cdr3_aa: CSARDGRGDQETQYF
cdr3_nt: TGCAGTGCTAGAGATGGCAGGGGGGACCAAGAGACCCAGTACTTC

clone_size: .
j_call: TRBJ2-1
v_call: TRBV7-2
d_call: .
cdr3_aa: CASSLAGLVNEQFF
cdr3_nt: TGTGCCAGCAGCTTAGCGGGGCTCGTCAATGAGCAGTTCTTC

clone_size: many
j_call: TRBJ2-1
v_call: TRBV20-1
d_call: .
cdr3_aa: CSALPRGVRVNEQFF
cdr3_nt: TGCAGTGCCCTACCGAGGGGAGTTCGGGTCAATGAGCAGTTCTTC

clone_size: many
j_call: TRBJ2-7
v_call: TRBV4-1
d_call: .
cdr3_aa: CASSQAVLHEQYF
cdr3_nt: TGCGCCAGCAGCCAAGCGGTTTTGCACGAGCAGTACTTC

clone_size: many
j_call: TRBJ2-1
v_call: TRBV20-1
d_call: .
cdr3_aa: CSARFMRVTSSYNEQFF
cdr3_nt: TGCAGTGCTAGATTTATGCGCGTTACCAGCTCCTACAATGAGCAGTTCTTC